This T cell receptor beta chain was found in a study of graft-versus-host responses after intestinal transplantation. The repertoire was sequenced with immunoSEQ multiplex PCR; TCRdb's copy has only in-frame clones and lacks some. The table lists about 80,000 clones, 92% of them singletons, with around 0.69% in the top ten. Germline V gives CDR1 MNHEY, CDR2 SMNVEV (reference sequence). The CDR3 sequence is 14 residues long. V was shortened by 2 bases and J by 4 bases, with 9 bases between the two germline ends. The material was PBMCs, obtained 98 days after intestinal transplantation. This chain joins TRBV27 and TRBJ1-5, with D unresolved. This TCR was recovered from a human patient who received an intestinal transplant, so some T cells may come from the graft donor. CDR3 amino acids: CASSLGWGNQPQHF. The DNA for the CDR3 is TGTGCCAGCAGTTTAGGGTGGGGAAATCAGCCCCAGCATTTT.